This T cell receptor (beta chain) originates from a study of radiotherapy plus CTLA-4 blockade in lung cancer. Study as a whole: Roughly 17% of patients responded objectively, and about 30% achieved disease control.

TCRdb's table, derived via immunoSEQ multiplex PCR, lists solely in-frame clones and lacks some. Found here are about 97,000 clones, about four fifths of them singletons; the top ten hold around 2.8%. Focal radiation was given together with CTLA-4 blockade (ipilimumab) to patients with chemo-refractory metastatic non-small-cell lung cancer. The TCR originated in a human donor with non-small cell lung cancer who had a partial response to radiotherapy plus ipilimumab. Some clones in this sample may be carry-over from other donors' samples. Sample: peripheral blood, taken from a patient treated with radiotherapy plus ipilimumab.

The CDR3 here is CAIREDTGTSVRELFF. DNA for the CDR3: TGTGCCATCAGAGAAGATACCGGGACTAGTGTGCGGGAGCTGTTTTTT. This chain uses TRBV10-3 with TRBJ2-2; 8 bases are shared with TRBD2. Germline V CDR1 and CDR2: ENHRY, SYGVKD. The junction had 15 bases not matched to a gene; V was cut back by 6 bases and J by 9 bases. The CDR3 contains 16 residues.